This passage covers 12 T cell receptor beta chains from one sample sequenced in a study of blood T cell repertoires in COVID-19. Generated by immunoSEQ multiplex PCR, the TCRdb table keeps only in-frame clones and is missing some. The sample has roughly 390,000 clones; less than 85% are singletons. Sequencing was done on a sample of peripheral blood. The source is a woman between 18 and 29 years old with acute or convalescent COVID-19.

CDR3 in amino acids: CASRSGTGVKNEQYF. The CDR3 DNA is TGTGCCAGCAGATCCGGGACAGGGGTAAAGAACGAGCAGTACTTC. This rearrangement joins TRBV7-8 to TRBJ2-7; 10 bases are shared with TRBD1. This CDR3 is 15 amino acids long. Germline V gives CDR1 SGHVS, CDR2 FQNEAQ. The V gene end was trimmed by 6 bases and the J gene end by 5 bases; junction bases not matched to a gene: 10.

This chain connects TRBV27 to TRBJ1-5; D is ambiguous. V lost 6 bases and J 3 bases, leaving 18 bases between the germline ends. CDR1 and CDR2 from the germline V gene are MNHEY and SMNVEV (reference sequence). The CDR3 spans 16 residues. The CDR3 DNA is TGTGCCAGCAGCCAATACCCAGCAGGCCTCAATCAGCCCCAGCATTTT. Translating gives CASSQYPAGLNQPQHF.

The chain recombines TRBV12-5 with TRBJ2-1; 11 positions match TRBD2. CDR1 and CDR2 from the germline V gene are LGHNT and FRNRAP. The CDR3 runs to 16 residues. V shed 5 bases, J shed 8 bases, and the junction held 11 bases outside the gene matches. CDR3 sequence reads: CASGPPRLAGFDEQFF. CDR3 DNA sequence: TGTGCTAGTGGTCCCCCCCGACTAGCGGGATTCGATGAGCAGTTCTTC. The full variable domain, rest sourced from reference TRBV12-5 and TRBJ2-1, is DARVTQTPRHKVTEMGQEVTMRCQPILGHNTVFWYRQTMMQGLELLAYFRNRAPLDDSGMPKDRFSAEMPDATLATLKIQPSEPRDSAVYFCASGPPRLAGFDEQFFGPGTRLTVL.

The rearrangement links TRBV28 to TRBJ1-5; 8 bases match TRBD1. The CDR3 covers 14 residues. Trimming at V came to 8 bases and at J to 1 base, leaving 4 bases not matched to a gene. CDR1 and CDR2 from the germline V gene are MDHEN and SYDVKM. CDR3 bases: TGTGCCAGCCTCCGGGACAGGAGCAATCAGCCCCAGCATTTT. This gives the protein CASLRDRSNQPQHF. The whole variable domain, remainder taken from reference TRBV28 and TRBJ1-5, is DVKVTQSSRYLVKRTGEKVFLECVQDMDHENMFWYRQDPGLGLRLIYFSYDVKMKEKGDIPEGYSVSREKKERFSLILESASTNQTSMYLCASLRDRSNQPQHFGDGTRLSIL.

In the case of this clone: Other DNA sequences in the same sample also yield this CDR3. The chain links TRBV9 to TRBJ2-5; D is unresolved. CDR1 SGDLS and CDR2 YYNGEE come from the germline V gene. Trimming took 0 bases from V and 1 from J, leaving 7 bases between them. The CDR3 totals 14 residues. For the CDR3, the DNA is TGTGCCAGCAGCGTAGGACTGGCCCAAGAGACCCAGTACTTC. It specifies CASSVGLAQETQYF.

The chain couples TRBV28 to TRBJ1-5, with D possibly being TRBD1 (6 bases). CDR1 is MDHEN and CDR2 is SYDVKM in the germline V gene. This CDR3 is built from 16 residues. The germline V and J ends were trimmed by 4 bases and 1 base, with 14 bases remaining between them. The CDR3 protein is CASSSARGGSNQPQHF. CDR3 nucleotides: TGTGCCAGCAGTTCAGCTAGGGGGGGGAGCAATCAGCCCCAGCATTTT.

This clone was seen only a few times. The chain combines TRBV15 with TRBJ2-1, with 9 bases that match TRBD2. The ends lost 3 bases at V and 6 bases at J; junction bases unmatched: 9. This CDR3 comprises 16 residues. Germline-derived CDR1 and CDR2 are LNHNV and YYDKDF (reference sequence). CDR3 DNA: TGTGCCACCAGCAGGCAAAGCGGGAGGACTACCAATGAGCAGTTCTTC. Translation: CATSRQSGRTTNEQFF.

The chain couples TRBV19 to TRBJ2-7, with a tentative D call TRBD1 (6 bases). Per the germline V gene, CDR1 is LNHDA and CDR2 is SQIVND (reference sequence). The CDR3 runs to 15 residues. Deletions cut 6 bases from V and 2 bases from J, with 17 bases between. CDR3 in amino acids: CASRPTGTMAYEQYF. As DNA, the CDR3 is TGTGCCAGTAGACCCACCGGGACAATGGCCTACGAGCAGTACTTC. The whole variable domain, filled in from reference TRBV19 and TRBJ2-7, reads DGGITQSPKYLFRKEGQNVTLSCEQNLNHDAMYWYRQDPGQGLRLIYYSQIVNDFQKGDIAEGYSVSREKKESFPLTVTSAQKNPTAFYLCASRPTGTMAYEQYFGPGTRLTVT.

This clone was picked up a small number of times. This chain joins TRBV7-8 and TRBJ2-5, with a weak D call TRBD1 (5 bases). V was trimmed by 1 base and J by 3 bases, leaving 24 bases between them. This CDR3 has 19 amino acids. Germline CDR1 and CDR2: SGHVS and FQNEAQ. CDR3 bases: TGTGCCAGCAGCTTAGGTGGTGGTTCAGACAGATCGAAAAAAGAGACCCAGTACTTC. As protein: CASSLGGGSDRSKKETQYF.

The chain carries TRBV7-9 and TRBJ2-7, with a possible D match to TRBD1 (6 bases). CDR1 is SEHNR, CDR2 FQNEAQ, per germline (reference sequence). The length of the CDR3 is 13 residues. Trimming removed 3 bases from V and 3 bases from J, with 9 bases in between. The CDR3, as DNA: TGTGCCAGCAGCTTTGGGGGCGACTACGAGCAGTACTTC. This codes for CASSFGGDYEQYF.

The chain combines TRBV4-1 with TRBJ2-1; 8 nucleotides match TRBD2. CDR3 length: 16 amino acids. The V and J ends lost 0 bases and 8 bases, in that order; junction bases with no gene match: 9. The V gene's germline CDR1 is MGHRA and CDR2 YSYEKL. This chain's CDR3 is CASSQDPGTRVYEQFF. The CDR3, as DNA: TGCGCCAGCAGCCAAGATCCCGGGACTAGAGTCTATGAGCAGTTCTTC.

The CDR3 nucleotides are TGTGCCAGCACTACCGGGACAGGGTCACCCTATGGCTACACCTTC. Protein product: CASTTGTGSPYGYTF. This sequence joins TRBV2 and TRBJ1-2, with 9 bases identical to TRBD1. Germline V lookup: CDR1 SNHLY, CDR2 FYNNEI. V shed 7 bases and J 4 bases; nucleotides not matched to a gene: 10. The CDR3 has 15 residues.